Listed below are T cell receptor beta chains from one sample, sequenced in a study of blood T cell repertoires in COVID-19. The data were produced by immunoSEQ multiplex PCR, yet TCRdb's version contains in-frame clones alone and is incomplete. The repertoire consists of some 66,000 clones, with 82% occurring once and the leading ten covering approximately 6.6%. Sequencing input: peripheral blood. The receptors here all came from a man aged 55 to 70 with acute or convalescent COVID-19. Both conserved end residues are trimmed from each CDR3. Expanded clones get a size class; other rows say once, few or many, or leave the size out.

>.|TRBJ2-1|TRBV3-1/TRBV3-2
ASSPSGTYNEQF
>.|TRBJ1-6|TRBV6-2/TRBV6-3
ASSALQGRNSPLH
>.|TRBJ2-7|TRBV15
ATSIGGSSYEQY
>.|TRBJ2-3|TRBV11-2
ASRSTSGGRGTDTQY
>few|TRBJ1-6|TRBV5-5
ASSLEARPGDNSPLH
>.|TRBJ1-1|TRBV5-1
ASSLGQGEGAF
>.|TRBJ2-3|TRBV15
ATSRARGDTQY
>.|TRBJ1-3|TRBV18
ASSPAVDSLAGNTIY
>few|TRBJ2-1|TRBV7-2
ASSSGGASYNEQF
>.|TRBJ2-7|TRBV6-6
ASSPGSPYEQY
>.|TRBJ2-7|TRBV7-2
ASSLAGGDSYEQY
>.|TRBJ2-5|TRBV12-3/TRBV12-4
ASRSDGSGAQY
>.|TRBJ1-2|TRBV7-2
ASSLAVDYGYT
>.|TRBJ1-1|TRBV27
ASSRGSEAF
>few|TRBJ2-1|TRBV4-2
ASSLAGGLYNEQF
>.|TRBJ1-2|TRBV6-5
ASRWAGGGYGYT
>few|TRBJ1-6|TRBV27
ASRPWGGNSPLH
>.|TRBJ1-1|TRBV3-1/TRBV3-2
ASSREPGLLNTEAF
>.|TRBJ1-3|TRBV4-1
ASSQDRTGTGMGNTIY
>.|TRBJ2-1|TRBV7-6
ASSPRQGSSSYNEQF
>.|TRBJ2-5|TRBV19
ASSIAVLAEGETQY
>.|TRBJ1-6|TRBV5-1
ASSSGDRASAPLH
>.|TRBJ1-4|TRBV7-2
ASGDSYEKLF
>once|TRBJ2-5|TRBV6-2/TRBV6-3
ASSYSGVLGRETQY
>few|TRBJ1-2|TRBV5-1
ASSLRQDYGYT
>.|TRBJ1-2|TRBV10-3
AIRGADRGKEGGYT
>few|TRBJ1-4|TRBV11-2
ASSSLSGEKLF
>.|TRBJ2-3|TRBV10-3
AISEGTGSTDTQY
>.|TRBJ2-7|TRBV5-1
ASNRGWDRALYEQY
>.|TRBJ2-5|TRBV6-2/TRBV6-3
ASSFPIGTGGRETQY
>.|TRBJ2-5|TRBV21-1
ASSQKGVGTCGETQY
>.|TRBJ1-1|TRBV5-4
ASMQGLSNTEAF
>.|TRBJ1-2|TRBV29-1
SVYRDRGSGYT
>.|TRBJ1-2|TRBV30
AWSPRDRGLGGYT
>.|TRBJ2-1|TRBV7-9
ASSLGTSDYNEQF
>.|TRBJ2-1|TRBV5-1
ASSPGRGNEQF
>few|TRBJ1-4|TRBV3-1/TRBV3-2
ASSQGQVGEKLF
>.|TRBJ1-2|TRBV19
ASSPYLDNYGYT
>medium-sized|TRBJ2-2|TRBV7-6
ASSSPDGGNTGELF
>.|TRBJ1-2|TRBV6-5
ASRRTGDYGYT
>.|TRBJ2-3|TRBV13
ASSFDRSRTDTQY
>few|TRBJ1-3|TRBV11-2
ASSPPGHNSGNTIY